This T cell receptor beta chain was sequenced for a study of cytomegalovirus exposure and HLA in healthy donors. Across the study: Out of 398 genotyped donors, roughly 80% belonged to the Caucasian-associated ancestry cluster. General study results and limits: Indistinguishability led to the exclusion of some V segments, TRBV6-2 and TRBV6-3 included. In all likelihood, a cluster of highly shared sequence variants was a sequencing artifact.

Details on this clone: The antigen remains undetermined.

This CDR3 comprises 14 residues. 13 Jbeta primers and 60 Vbeta primers were used for the PCR. This table comes from immunoSEQ multiplex PCR, and its TCRdb copy is limited to in-frame clones, with some not included. The sample contains under 200,000 clones, around three quarters of which appear only once. The sequence derives from a man aged 50-59 years in good health and CMV-seropositive. The chain carries TRBV12-2 and TRBJ2-1; the table's D call TRBD1 went unverified against the DNA. TRBV12-2 corresponds to a pseudogene. Sequenced sample: PBMCs. DNA for the CDR3: TGTGCCGAAGTCGACGGGACAACCCCCGATGAGCAGTTCTTC. Its translation: CAEVDGTTPDEQFF.